This entry features one T cell receptor (beta chain) sequence. The data originate from a study of OX40 agonist ivuxolimab in advanced cancers. The wider study: Every patient in dose escalation had hepatocellular carcinoma, melanoma, renal cell or head and neck cancer.

Per the germline V gene, CDR1 is LNHNV and CDR2 is YYDKDF (reference sequence). The CDR3 is 15 amino acids. Trimming cost V 4 bases and J 3 bases, with 13 bases left between them. Libraries were prepared by immunoSEQ multiplex PCR; TCRdb keeps only in-frame clonotypes and omits some of them. Here the sample spans some 81,000 clones, about nine tenths being singletons. The source of this sequence is an adult with an advanced solid tumor such as melanoma, head and neck, liver or kidney cancer. V usage is TRBV15 and J usage is TRBJ2-1; the D gene is possibly TRBD1 (7 bases). The source was CD4+ or CD8+ T cells sorted from blood, collected in a trial of the OX40 agonist ivuxolimab. In DNA, the CDR3 is TGTGCCACCAGCATTGCGGGACAGAGCTACAATGAGCAGTTCTTC. Its translation: CATSIAGQSYNEQFF.